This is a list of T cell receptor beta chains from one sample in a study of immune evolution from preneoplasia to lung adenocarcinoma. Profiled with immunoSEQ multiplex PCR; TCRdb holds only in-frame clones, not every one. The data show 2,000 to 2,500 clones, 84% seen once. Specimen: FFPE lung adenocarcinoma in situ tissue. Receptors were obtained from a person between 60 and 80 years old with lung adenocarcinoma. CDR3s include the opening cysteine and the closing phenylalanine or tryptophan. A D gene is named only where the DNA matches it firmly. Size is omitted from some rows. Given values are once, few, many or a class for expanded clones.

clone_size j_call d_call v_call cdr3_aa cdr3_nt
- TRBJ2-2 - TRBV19 CASSRDGNTGELFF TGTGCCAGTTCTCGGGATGGAAACACCGGGGAGCTGTTTTTT
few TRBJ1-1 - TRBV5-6 CASTPGAGEYTEAFF TGTGCCAGCACCCCGGGGGCAGGGGAATACACTGAAGCTTTCTTT
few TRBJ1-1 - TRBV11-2 CASSFKLQGSTEAFF TGTGCCAGCAGCTTTAAACTACAGGGTTCCACTGAAGCTTTCTTT
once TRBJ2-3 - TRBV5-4 CASSTSTDTQYF TGTGCCAGCAGCACTAGCACAGATACGCAGTATTTT
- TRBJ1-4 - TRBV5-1 CASSPGHVGNEKLFF TGCGCCAGCAGCCCCGGACACGTGGGCAATGAAAAACTGTTTTTT
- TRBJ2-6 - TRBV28 CASRASGANVLTF TGTGCCAGCAGGGCAAGCGGGGCCAACGTCCTGACTTTC
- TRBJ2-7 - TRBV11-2 CASSRARGEAYEQYF TGTGCCAGCAGCCGAGCCAGGGGAGAGGCTTACGAGCAGTACTTC
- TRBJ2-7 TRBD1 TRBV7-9 CASSSPDRGGFEQYF TGTGCCAGCAGCTCGCCGGACAGGGGGGGGTTCGAGCAGTACTTC
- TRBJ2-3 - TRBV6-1 CASSTTSGGTDTQYF TGTGCCAGCAGTACTACGTCAGGGGGCACAGATACGCAGTATTTT
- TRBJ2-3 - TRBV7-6 CASSLRLSADTQYF TGTGCCAGCAGCCTCCGATTAAGCGCAGATACGCAGTATTTT
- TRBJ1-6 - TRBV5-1 CASSLGKWDSPLHF TGCGCCAGCAGCTTGGGGAAATGGGATTCACCCCTCCACTTT
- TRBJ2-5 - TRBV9 CASSVLPSQETQYF TGTGCCAGCAGCGTATTACCCAGTCAAGAGACCCAGTACTTC
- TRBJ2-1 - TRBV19 CASSISYNEQFF TGTGCCAGTAGTATCTCGTACAATGAGCAGTTCTTC
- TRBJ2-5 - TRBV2 CATTGGMVMETQYF TGTGCCACCACAGGCGGGATGGTCATGGAGACCCAGTACTTC
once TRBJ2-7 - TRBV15 CATSRDHGGDYEQYF TGTGCCACCAGCAGAGATCACGGGGGCGACTACGAGCAGTACTTC
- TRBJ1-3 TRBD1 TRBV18 CASSPPITGVPGNTIYF TGTGCCAGCTCACCTCCAATTACAGGGGTTCCTGGAAACACCATATATTTT
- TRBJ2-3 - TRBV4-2 CASSQDLGTNTQYF TGTGCCAGCAGCCAAGATCTCGGGACCAATACGCAGTATTTT
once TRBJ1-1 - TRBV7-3 CASSLTRLGGLNTEAFF TGTGCCAGCAGCTTAACACGGTTGGGAGGGCTGAACACTGAAGCTTTCTTT
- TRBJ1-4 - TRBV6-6 CASSYIGWSEKLFF TGTGCCAGCAGTTACATCGGTTGGAGCGAAAAACTGTTTTTT
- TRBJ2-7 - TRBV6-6 CASNRQAYEQYF TGTGCCAGCAATCGACAGGCCTACGAGCAGTACTTC
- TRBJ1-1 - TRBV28 CASSPPRLNTEAFF TGTGCCAGCAGCCCCCCCCGATTGAACACTGAAGCTTTCTTT
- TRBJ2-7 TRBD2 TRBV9 CASSVEPTSGYEQYF TGTGCCAGCAGCGTAGAGCCGACTAGCGGATACGAGCAGTACTTC
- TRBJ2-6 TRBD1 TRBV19 CASSMSQGATGANVLTF TGTGCCAGTAGTATGTCACAGGGGGCAACTGGGGCCAACGTCCTGACTTTC
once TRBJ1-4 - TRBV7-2 CASSLLWDGEAEKLFF TGTGCCAGCAGCCTACTTTGGGACGGGGAAGCGGAAAAACTGTTTTTT
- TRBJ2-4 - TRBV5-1 CASRTDLAKNIQYF TGCGCCAGCCGGACGGACCTGGCCAAAAACATTCAGTACTTC
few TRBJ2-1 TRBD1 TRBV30 CAWSLFRTGAVLEQFF TGTGCCTGGAGTCTTTTTAGGACAGGGGCTGTATTAGAGCAGTTCTTC
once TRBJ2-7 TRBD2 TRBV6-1 CASSELAGGSYEQYF TGTGCCAGCAGTGAACTAGCGGGGGGCTCCTACGAGCAGTACTTC
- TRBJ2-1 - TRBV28 CASSLSSHYNEQFF TGTGCCAGCAGTTTAAGTTCCCATTACAATGAGCAGTTCTTC
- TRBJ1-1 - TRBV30 CACQFKGGTEAFF TGTGCCTGCCAATTCAAAGGAGGCACTGAAGCTTTCTTT
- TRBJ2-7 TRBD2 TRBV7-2 CASSLRLAGGEQYF TGTGCCAGCAGCCTCAGACTAGCGGGGGGAGAGCAGTACTTC
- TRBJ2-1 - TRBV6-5 CASSDYYSYNEQFF TGTGCCAGCAGTGACTACTACTCCTACAATGAGCAGTTCTTC
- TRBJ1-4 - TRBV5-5 CASRAGSSNEKLFF TGTGCCAGCCGCGCAGGGTCGTCTAATGAAAAACTGTTTTTT
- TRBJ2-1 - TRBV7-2 CASSFLMGNEQFF TGTGCCAGCAGCTTCTTGATGGGGAATGAGCAGTTCTTC
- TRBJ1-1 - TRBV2 CASRTDGGDTEAFF TGTGCCAGCAGGACCGACGGGGGTGACACTGAAGCTTTCTTT
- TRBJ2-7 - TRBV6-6 CASNGGQTYEQYF TGTGCCAGCAACGGGGGTCAAACCTACGAGCAGTACTTC
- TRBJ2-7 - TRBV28 CASTAGLYEQYF TGTGCCAGCACAGCAGGGCTATACGAGCAGTACTTC
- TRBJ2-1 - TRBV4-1 CASSQTPVGNEQFF TGCGCCAGCAGCCAAACCCCGGTGGGAAATGAGCAGTTCTTC
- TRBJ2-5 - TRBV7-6 CASSPGTVKETQYF TGTGCCAGCAGCCCGGGGACGGTGAAAGAGACCCAGTACTTC
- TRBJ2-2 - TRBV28 CASSFTDFPTGELFF TGTGCCAGCAGTTTCACAGACTTCCCCACCGGGGAGCTGTTTTTT
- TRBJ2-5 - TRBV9 CASSVDLREETQYF TGTGCCAGCAGCGTAGACTTGCGAGAAGAGACCCAGTACTTC
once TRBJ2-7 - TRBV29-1 CSVRAGAVYEQYF TGCAGCGTGAGGGCAGGGGCGGTCTACGAGCAGTACTTC
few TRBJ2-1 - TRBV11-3 CASSLGRGYEQFF TGTGCCAGCAGCTTAGGCAGGGGTTATGAGCAGTTCTTC
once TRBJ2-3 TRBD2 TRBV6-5 CASSPGGSGGLTQYF TGTGCCAGCAGTCCCGGGGGTAGCGGGGGGCTCACGCAGTATTTT
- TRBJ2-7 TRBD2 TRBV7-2 CASSLQGRAEQYF TGTGCCAGCAGCTTACAAGGGAGGGCCGAGCAGTACTTC
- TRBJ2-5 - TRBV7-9 CASSSSLGQETQYF TGTGCCAGCAGCTCCTCTCTGGGCCAAGAGACCCAGTACTTC